This T cell receptor beta chain originates from a study of CD8+CD57+ T cells in acquired aplastic anemia. The study's findings and limits: Simpson's diversity of CD8+ cells was not significantly different in patients compared with controls.

In the case of this clonotype: Its antigen is unknown.

The TCR beta profiling, which covered VDJ combination and CDR3 sequence, was carried out using genomic DNA as the template. MiXCR, applied by TCRdb to the reads, yields one record per CDR3 protein. The table records about 42,000 distinct CDR3 sequences, 65% to 70% of them present only once. The receptor was isolated from a human donor in good health, serving as a control. Material: sorted CD4+, CD8+, or CD8+CD57+ T cells (not recorded which) from PBMCs.

The CDR3 nucleotides read TGTGCCAGCAGCGTAGATGCAGGGTCGGTCTACGAGCAGTACTTC. Protein: CASSVDAGSVYEQYF. V gene TRBV25-1 combines with J gene TRBJ2-7; tentatively, D is TRBD1 (5 bases). This CDR3 contains 15 residues. Between the trimmed V and J ends, which lost 6 bases and 3 bases, there was a span of 18 bases. The V gene's germline CDR1 is MGHDK and CDR2 SYGVNS.